The source of this T cell receptor beta chain is a study of cytomegalovirus exposure and HLA in healthy donors. For the study at large: Genotyping showed roughly 81% of hundreds of donors falling in the Caucasian-associated ancestry cluster. The study, taken as a whole, reports: With DRB1 most and HLA-C fewest, TCR association rates differed between HLA loci in a later analysis. Per a later analysis, roughly 17,000 TCR beta sequences showed association with HLA alleles at 0.05 false discovery rate. Cytomegalovirus association was listed for 164 TCR beta chains.

This clone was counted only a few times. Its antigen remains unknown. V was pared by 1 base and J by 2 bases, with 9 bases of the junction left unmatched. The CDR3 is made up of 17 amino acids. Germline V gene sequence: CDR1 PRHDT, CDR2 FYEKMQ (reference sequence). With 60 Vbeta and 13 Jbeta primers, the PCR was carried out. Data came from immunoSEQ multiplex PCR; TCRdb stores just in-frame clones and leaves some out. The repertoire holds just over 95,000 clones, with about 76% as singletons. The sequenced sample consisted of PBMCs. The rearrangement uses TRBV13 and TRBJ2-3; 7 bases are shared with TRBD2. The source is a middle-aged woman in good health and CMV-seronegative. The CDR3 loop is CASSLDSTSRLTDTQYF. CDR3 bases: TGTGCCAGCAGCTTAGATTCGACTAGCAGACTCACAGATACGCAGTATTTT.